This entry is about one TCR beta chain. The antigen is not known. CD8+ and CD4+ T cells from blood underwent TCR beta sequencing. This record belongs to a study of CD8 T cells in Susac syndrome. V lost 0 bases, J lost 2 bases, and 10 bases lay in between. CDR3 size: 14 residues. CDR1 is GTSNPN, CDR2 SVGIG, per germline (reference sequence). RNA amounts of roughly 0.45 to 1 ug underwent reverse transcription with random hexamers. Amplification of TCR beta CDR3 by immunoSEQ multiplex PCR spanned 54 Vbeta and 13 Jbeta. TCRdb itself ran the immunoSEQ multiplex PCR reads through MiXCR, one entry per CDR3 protein. The profile covers about 200,000 distinct CDR3 sequences, with more than 85% appearing a single time and approximately 0.081% taken by the ten largest. Study-level results: It was acknowledged in the study that the number of individuals who were included in its TCR sequencing and HLA analysis was relatively small.

The gene calls are TRBV30 and TRBJ1-1; D is unresolved. The receptor comes from a human donor with multiple sclerosis. Sequencing used CD4+ T cells from PBMCs. CDR3 coding DNA: TGTGCCTGGAGTGTGTCAGGTATCAACACTGAAGCTTTCTTT. Protein product: CAWSVSGINTEAFF.